Reported below is one T cell receptor (beta chain). This clonotype came up many times. The clone's antigen remains unknown. No clone much larger than this one lies a single base away; base qualities are absent. In the ophthalmopathy patients, disease was moderately to severely active, with a Clinical Activity Score of 3 or more, a NOSPECS grade of 4 or more, and a duration of less than 3 months. Patients with uncontrolled infections, other autoimmune diseases, pregnancy or lactation were excluded. Diagnoses relied on clinical symptoms, serum thyroxine and TRAb, thyroid ultrasound and orbital computed tomography. Ficoll-Paque density gradient centrifugation was used to isolate PBMCs from about 10 ml of fresh peripheral blood. Trizol reagent was used to extract total RNA, and RNA quality was then checked on an Agilent 2100 Bioanalyzer. The TCR beta CDR3 regions were amplified from the RNA transcripts. A first-round RT-PCR of the TCR CDR3 used the HTBI primer set with the Qiagen OneStep RT-PCR kit. Libraries were constructed in a second round of multiplex PCR, after which size selection and purification were performed. Libraries were sequenced paired-end with 100 bp reads on an Illumina HiSeq2000. The authors processed their data as follows. SOAPnuke was used to process the raw data, with reads discarded if the reads contained adapters or uncalled bases, had a mean Phred below 15, or lacked an exact constant-primer or identifier match. COPE v1.2.5 was used to merge the high-quality paired reads, and each unique nucleotide sequence was defined as a clonotype. MiTCR v1.1 was used to align the clonotypes against IMGT TRBV, TRBD and TRBJ reference segments. The analysis included only V-J combinations with a frequency above 0.0001, which together covered 99.2% of the repertoires. The TCS score was defined as F50 (clonal expansion) divided by E x V (chaos), with BLOSUM62-based TCRdist calculated between CDR3 peptides within each V-J. Welch's t-statistics and random forest reduced around 550 V-J features to 10 to 15, which were used in a naive Bayes classifier (R e1071). Thyroid-blood repertoire similarity was quantified with the Morisita-Horn index. Clones were called with MiXCR by TCRdb after fastp trimmed the public reads at Q25, and only in-frame beta chains were retained. Each entry is one CDR3 protein sequence, shown with its most common DNA and genes. TCRdb, not the original authors, processed these V and J calls. This sample gives approximately 30,000 distinct CDR3 sequences in total; 52% of them show up just once. The top ten clonotypes cover roughly 25% of the sample.

This sample is drawn from a study of T cells in Graves' hyperthyroidism and ophthalmopathy (dated by TCRdb to the late 2010s). At the level of the whole study: Peripheral blood samples were taken at the time of initial diagnosis, prior to any treatment. A discovery cohort of roughly 100 patients, approximately 45 with Graves' ophthalmopathy and roughly 59 with stable Graves' hyperthyroidism, was used to find distinguishing TCR V-J signatures. Whether ophthalmopathy could be predicted prospectively was tested in an independent validation cohort made up of roughly 19 hyperthyroidism patients plus 17 patients who later progressed to ophthalmopathy. For training and testing, the 100 or so patients in the discovery cohort were randomly divided in a 7:3 ratio. Thyroid tissue and blood T-cell repertoires from about 6 Graves' hyperthyroidism patients were also compared in the study. Once sampling was done, hyperthyroidism patients were given methimazole at a starting dose of 30 mg daily, whereas ophthalmopathy patients were given high-dose intravenous methylprednisolone. The paper describes TCR Vbeta CDR3 sequencing of more than 120 peripheral blood samples, made up of about 40 ophthalmopathy patients, around 78 hyperthyroidism patients and 17 progressor patients. General findings and caveats noted by the study authors: During validation, the model predicted progression to ophthalmopathy a median of approximately six months ahead of onset, with approximately 70% sensitivity and more than 72% specificity. Blood samples also contained most of the expanded thyroid clonotypes (frequency above 0.001), which suggests that blood repertoires may reflect thyroid immune responses. Sample size was not statistically predetermined, and investigators were not blinded to group allocation. In cross-validation, a model built on a 13 V-J signature told ophthalmopathy apart from stable hyperthyroidism with 85% to 90% sensitivity and around 81% specificity, and in testing the same model reached 80%/75%.

Trimming takes 0 bases from V and 5 bases from J, and the germline ends sit 9 bases apart. CDR1 and CDR2 are drawn from the germline V gene: LGHNA, YNFKEQ. Reading from cysteine to phenylalanine, the CDR3 counts 14 amino acids. Only CDR3 DNA is held: 42 bases, read in frame from base 1. The sequencing input was blood. The rearranged chain carries TRBV4-2 and TRBJ2-3; the D segment cannot be called with confidence. This sequence was found in a woman aged 40 to 55 with Graves' ophthalmopathy. The CDR3 is CASSQDLFRDTQYF. DNA sequence: TGTGCCAGCAGCCAAGACCTTTTCCGAGATACGCAGTATTTT.